The T cell receptor beta chain described here comes from a study of cytomegalovirus exposure and HLA in healthy donors. In regard to this clone: Its antigen is undetermined.

Findings of the study overall: Earlier analysis found most TCR beta V segments productive about 90% or about 30% of the time.

In germline, CDR1 is SGHVS, CDR2 FQNEAQ. With V trimmed by 1 base and J by 2 bases, 6 bases remained unmatched. The CDR3 totals 16 residues. 13 Jbeta primers and 60 Vbeta primers were used for the PCR. Libraries were prepared by immunoSEQ multiplex PCR; TCRdb keeps only in-frame clonotypes and omits some of them. The sample records fewer than 200,000 clones, roughly 82% being singletons. The sequenced sample was PBMCs. The origin of this receptor is a man aged 50 to 59 in good health and CMV-seropositive. The chain has TRBV7-8 and TRBJ2-7; the match to TRBD2 covers 9 bases. The CDR3 DNA sequence: TGTGCCAGCAGCTTAGTCCCTGAGCGGGGGGCCTACGAGCAGTACTTC. Translation: CASSLVPERGAYEQYF.